Presented here are 25 T cell receptor beta chains from one specimen sequenced in a study of response to subunit inactivated influenza vaccine. TCRdb itself ran the RT-PCR reads through MiXCR, one entry per CDR3 protein. The sample includes about 580,000 distinct CDR3 sequences, around 15% of them seen just once. Sequencing was performed on PBMCs from blood, taken less than 13 days after vaccination. Source of these receptors: a middle-aged man who received an inactivated influenza vaccine.

This clonotype was seen a handful of times. The chain joins TRBV6-4 to TRBJ1-1; TRBD1 matches 9 bases. In germline, CDR1 is MRHNA, CDR2 SNTAGT. The junction had 6 bases not matched to a gene; V was cut back by 7 bases and J by 3 bases. The CDR3 contains 14 residues. In DNA, the CDR3 is TGTGCCAGCAATTGGGACAGGGTGGACACTGAAGCTTTCTTT. Its protein is CASNWDRVDTEAFF.

This chain connects TRBV12-3 or TRBV12-4 to TRBJ2-3; 14 bases agree with TRBD2. The CDR3 has 16 amino acids. J gave up 7 bases and V 4 bases, and 7 bases lay outside the gene matches. This CDR3 reads CASSYSTSGGANTQYF. DNA of the CDR3: TGTGCCAGCAGTTACTCGACTAGCGGGGGGGCAAATACGCAGTATTTT.

This clonotype appeared a few times. The CDR3 is CASRVSGVPSYEQYF. The CDR3 bases are TGTGCCAGCAGGGTTAGCGGGGTCCCCTCCTACGAGCAGTACTTC. V gene TRBV6-1 combines with J gene TRBJ2-7, with 8 bases that match TRBD2. Unmatched junction bases numbered 7, after V lost 6 bases and J lost 0 bases. This CDR3 comprises 15 residues. In germline, CDR1 is MNHNS, CDR2 SASEGT.

This clonotype was counted between two and nine times. The chain uses TRBV20-1 and TRBJ1-1; D is unresolved. Germline CDR1 is DFQATT and CDR2 is SNEGSKA (reference sequence). The CDR3 sequence is 14 residues long. The V gene lost 0 bases and the J gene lost 0 bases, with 8 bases spanning the gap. CDR3 sequence (DNA): TGCAGTGCTAGAGATGGGCCAGTGAACACTGAAGCTTTCTTT. Residues: CSARDGPVNTEAFF.

This clonotype was seen only a few times. The V gene is TRBV9, the J gene TRBJ2-3; D could derive from TRBD1 or TRBD2 (5 bases each). CDR1 and CDR2 (germline): SGDLS, YYNGEE. V was shortened by 3 bases and J by 2 bases, with 13 bases between the two germline ends. CDR3 length: 15 amino acids. For the CDR3, the DNA is TGTGCCAGCAGCGAGGGACGAGCATCCACAGATACGCAGTATTTT. As protein: CASSEGRASTDTQYF.

The rearrangement links TRBV20-1 to TRBJ2-5; the D is unclear. Trimming pared 0 bases from V and 1 base from J, leaving 12 bases between. The CDR3 consists of 15 residues. Germline assignment: CDR1 DFQATT and CDR2 SNEGSKA (reference sequence). CDR3 sequence: CSARDLQQVQETQYF. CDR3 DNA sequence: TGCAGTGCTAGAGATCTACAGCAGGTCCAAGAGACCCAGTACTTC.

In this sample, this clonotype turned up a few times. The chain recombines TRBV20-1 with TRBJ2-2; 9 nucleotides align to TRBD1. Germline CDR1 reads DFQATT; CDR2 reads SNEGSKA (reference sequence). This CDR3 spans 15 amino acids. The trim removed 4 bases at V and 6 bases at J, leaving 9 bases unmatched. The CDR3 protein is CSATKGQGVSGELFF. CDR3 sequence (DNA): TGCAGTGCTACAAAGGGACAGGGCGTCTCCGGGGAGCTGTTTTTT.

There are a few counts of this clonotype. This rearrangement joins TRBV7-3 to TRBJ2-3; D ambiguous. The V gene's germline CDR1 is SGHTA and CDR2 FQGTGA. The CDR3 is 13 residues long. V lost 5 bases and J lost 2, with 8 bases in between. The CDR3 here is CASSPRYTDTQYF. In DNA, the CDR3 is TGTGCCAGCAGCCCCCGGTACACAGATACGCAGTATTTT. The complete variable domain, with remaining parts taken from reference TRBV7-3 and TRBJ2-3, reads GAGVSQTPSNKVTEKGKYVELRCDPISGHTALYWYRQSLGQGPEFLIYFQGTGAADDSGLPNDRFFAVRPEGSVSTLKIQRTERGDSAVYLCASSPRYTDTQYFGPGTRLTVL.

This clonotype was counted between two and nine times. The chain is built from TRBV10-2 and TRBJ1-6, with D possibly matching TRBD1 (6 bases). The CDR3 consists of 13 residues. Germline V gene sequence: CDR1 WSHSY, CDR2 SAAADI. Deletions cut 6 bases from V and 7 bases from J, with 10 bases between. The CDR3, as DNA: TGCGCCAGCAGAATCGGACAGAATTCACCCCTCCACTTT. Protein sequence: CASRIGQNSPLHF.

The rearrangement joins TRBV5-1 to TRBJ2-2; D is possibly TRBD2 (5 bases). Between the trimmed V and J ends, which lost 1 base and 2 bases, there was a span of 9 bases. Germline-derived CDR1 and CDR2 are SGHRS and YFSETQ. The CDR3 contains 15 residues. The CDR3, as DNA: TGCGCCAGCAGCTTGAGCGGAGATAACACCGGGGAGCTGTTTTTT. Residues: CASSLSGDNTGELFF.

This clonotype has a count of ten or more. The chain has TRBV19 and TRBJ2-1; 7 nucleotides align to TRBD2. Germline V gives CDR1 LNHDA, CDR2 SQIVND (reference sequence). The CDR3 spans 17 residues. Trimming removed 0 bases from V and 3 bases from J; junction bases left unmatched: 8. The CDR3 loop is CASSIDLASGNYNEQFF. Written as DNA, the CDR3 is TGTGCCAGTAGTATAGATCTTGCCAGCGGGAACTACAATGAGCAGTTCTTC.

The chain combines TRBV20-1 with TRBJ1-2; tentative D call: TRBD1 (6 bases). Germline assignment: CDR1 DFQATT and CDR2 SNEGSKA (reference sequence). The length of the CDR3 is 14 residues. Trimming removed 3 bases at V and 8 bases at J, with 19 bases between. CDR3 loop: CSARAGHHMIGYTF. The CDR3 DNA follows: TGCAGTGCTAGGGCGGGACACCACATGATAGGCTACACCTTC.

This clonotype was seen only a few times. The gene calls are TRBV10-3 and TRBJ2-7, with D unclear. The ends were cut back, 10 bases at V and 3 bases at J, with 16 bases in the middle. The CDR3 contains 13 residues. CDR1 is ENHRY, CDR2 SYGVKD, per germline. CDR3 sequence (DNA): TGTGCCACCCTAGTACGGTCCGGCTACGAGCAGTACTTC. The encoded protein is CATLVRSGYEQYF.

This clonotype has only a few counts. The chain is built from TRBV20-1 and TRBJ2-3; no reliable D call. The CDR3 covers 12 residues. CDR1 is DFQATT, CDR2 SNEGSKA, per germline (reference sequence). V shed 3 bases and J shed 3 bases, with 7 bases lying between them. In nucleotides, the CDR3 is TGCAGTGCTAGCGCCGTGACAGATACGCAGTATTTT. It is translated as CSASAVTDTQYF.

The chain carries TRBV7-9 and TRBJ2-1; a possible D gene is TRBD2 (6 bases). The CDR3 extends over 16 amino acids. Trimming pared 4 bases from V and 4 bases from J, leaving 17 bases between. Germline values: CDR1 SEHNR, CDR2 FQNEAQ (reference sequence). This CDR3 is CASSSGPGGIYNEQFF. DNA for the CDR3: TGTGCCAGCAGCTCAGGACCCGGGGGTATATACAATGAGCAGTTCTTC.

There are a few counts of this clonotype. CDR3 in DNA: TGTGCCATCAGTCTCTCCGGGGCAGGCGAGACCCAGTACTTC. The encoded protein is CAISLSGAGETQYF. This chain connects TRBV10-3 to TRBJ2-5; D is perhaps TRBD1 or TRBD2 (5 bases each). This CDR3 is 14 amino acids long. V lost 5 bases to trimming and J lost 5 bases, with 15 bases between them. CDR1 ENHRY and CDR2 SYGVKD come from the germline V gene.

This clonotype occurred many times. This sequence joins TRBV11-2 and TRBJ2-3; D is unresolved. The germline gives CDR1 SGHAT, CDR2 FQNNGV. The CDR3 is 12 amino acids. Trimming took 5 bases from V and 5 from J, leaving 8 bases between them. The CDR3: CASSPGRDTQYF. The CDR3 DNA reads as TGTGCCAGCAGCCCAGGAAGAGATACGCAGTATTTT.

V usage is TRBV11-2 and J usage is TRBJ2-4; no definite D call. Germline CDR1 and CDR2: SGHAT and FQNNGV. This CDR3 contains 15 residues. V was trimmed by 5 bases and J by 0 bases, leaving 11 bases between them. DNA for the CDR3: TGTGCCAGCAGCCACCCTCTCGCAGCCAAAAACATTCAGTACTTC. Translated, it gives CASSHPLAAKNIQYF.

This clonotype appeared a few times. The J gene is TRBJ1-5, the V gene TRBV20-1; 7 nucleotides agree with TRBD1. The junction had 6 bases not matched to a gene; V was cut back by 3 bases and J by 4 bases. The CDR3 consists of 14 residues. Germline CDR1 reads DFQATT; CDR2 reads SNEGSKA (reference sequence). Here the CDR3 DNA reads TGCAGTGCTAGCCCGCTACAGGGGAATCAGCCCCAGCATTTT. Encoded protein: CSASPLQGNQPQHF.

This clonotype was detected only a few times. The chain couples TRBV20-1 to TRBJ1-6; D not resolved. The CDR3 is made up of 12 amino acids. Germline CDR1 reads DFQATT; CDR2 reads SNEGSKA (reference sequence). V was trimmed by 3 bases and J by 7 bases, leaving 7 bases between them. This CDR3 is CSASFPNSPLHF. In DNA, the CDR3 is TGCAGTGCTAGCTTCCCCAATTCACCCCTCCACTTT.

The chain is built from TRBV5-1 and TRBJ2-5, with 11 bases lining up with TRBD2. This CDR3 spans 15 amino acids. Trimming cost V 4 bases and J 4 bases; bases outside gene matches: 6. From germline, CDR1 is SGHRS and CDR2 YFSETQ. CDR3 sequence (DNA): TGCGCCAGCAGCACCTCCACTAGCGGGGGAGAGACCCAGTACTTC. Protein product: CASSTSTSGGETQYF. Drawing the rest from reference TRBV5-1 and TRBJ2-5, the complete variable domain is KAGVTQTPRYLIKTRGQQVTLSCSPISGHRSVSWYQQTPGQGLQFLFEYFSETQRNKGNFPGRFSGRQFSNSRSEMNVSTLELGDSALYLCASSTSTSGGETQYFGPGTRLLVL.

The gene calls are TRBV11-3 and TRBJ2-2, with 8 nucleotides matching TRBD1. The CDR3 runs to 17 residues. Germline V lookup: CDR1 SGHNT, CDR2 YENEEA. After removal of 5 bases from V and 4 bases from J, the junction contained 12 bases not matched to a gene. The CDR3 sequence is CASSARSGGEVTGELFF. CDR3 sequence (DNA): TGTGCCAGCAGCGCAAGGTCAGGGGGCGAAGTCACCGGGGAGCTGTTTTTT. The full variable domain, rest sourced from reference TRBV11-3 and TRBJ2-2, is EAGVVQSPRYKIIEKKQPVAFWCNPISGHNTLYWYLQNLGQGPELLIRYENEEAVDDSQLPKDRFSAERLKGVDSTLKIQPAELGDSAVYLCASSARSGGEVTGELFFGEGSRLTVL.

This clonotype was counted many times. The CDR3 coding sequence is TGCGCCAGCAGCCAAGAGGCGCTTAGCGGGGGCTACAATGAGCAGTTCTTC. This codes for CASSQEALSGGYNEQFF. This rearrangement joins TRBV4-3 to TRBJ2-1, with 9 bases matching TRBD2. CDR1 and CDR2 from the germline V gene are LGHNA and YSLEER. The V segment lost 0 bases and the J segment 3 bases; nucleotides outside the gene matches: 6. There are 17 residues in the CDR3.

CDR3 nucleotide sequence: TGTGCCAGCAGTTTATCTTGGGGGATCAACGAGCAGTTCTTC. Residues: CASSLSWGINEQFF. The chain carries TRBV27 and TRBJ2-1, with D perhaps matching TRBD1 or TRBD2 (5 bases each). Germline V gives CDR1 MNHEY, CDR2 SMNVEV (reference sequence). The CDR3 covers 14 residues. V was trimmed by 0 bases and J by 10 bases, leaving 13 bases between them.

The CDR3 region is CSVAQGSVSYEQYF. CDR3 sequence (DNA): TGCAGCGTCGCACAGGGAAGTGTCTCCTACGAGCAGTACTTC. This sequence joins TRBV29-1 and TRBJ2-7, with D tentatively TRBD1 (6 bases). This CDR3 comprises 14 residues. CDR1 and CDR2 (germline): SQVTM, ANQGSEA. V shed 6 bases and J shed 0 bases, with 15 bases lying between them.